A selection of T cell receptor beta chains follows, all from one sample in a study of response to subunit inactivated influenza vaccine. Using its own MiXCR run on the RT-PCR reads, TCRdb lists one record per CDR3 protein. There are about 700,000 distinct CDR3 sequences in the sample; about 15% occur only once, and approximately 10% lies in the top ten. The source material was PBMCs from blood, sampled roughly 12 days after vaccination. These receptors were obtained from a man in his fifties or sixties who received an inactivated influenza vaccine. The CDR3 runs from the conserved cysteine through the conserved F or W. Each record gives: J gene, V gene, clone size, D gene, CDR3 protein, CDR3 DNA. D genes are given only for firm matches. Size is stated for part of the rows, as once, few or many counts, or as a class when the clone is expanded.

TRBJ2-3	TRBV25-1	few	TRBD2	CASSDQGGRTDTQYF	TGTGCCAGCAGTGATCAGGGAGGGCGCACAGATACGCAGTATTTT
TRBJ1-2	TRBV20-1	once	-	CSARGVIEGYTF	TGCAGTGCTAGGGGTGTTATTGAGGGCTACACCTTC
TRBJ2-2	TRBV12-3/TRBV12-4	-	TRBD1	CASSPQGATSLELFF	TGTGCCAGCAGTCCACAGGGGGCAACGTCACTGGAGCTGTTTTTT
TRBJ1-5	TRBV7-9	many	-	CASSLGGLQPQHF	TGTGCCAGCAGCTTAGGGGGCCTTCAGCCCCAGCATTTT
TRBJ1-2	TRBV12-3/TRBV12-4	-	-	CASSSDYGYTF	TGTGCCAGCAGTTCGGACTATGGCTACACCTTC
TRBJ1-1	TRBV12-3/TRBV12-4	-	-	CASRNSENTEAFF	TGTGCCAGCAGAAACTCAGAGAACACTGAAGCTTTCTTT
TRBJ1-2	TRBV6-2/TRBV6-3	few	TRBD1	CASSYDRGSAGYTF	TGTGCCAGCAGTTACGACAGGGGCTCAGCTGGCTACACCTTC
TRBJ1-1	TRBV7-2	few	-	CASSPHGAVNTEAFF	TGTGCCAGCAGCCCCCATGGGGCGGTGAACACTGAAGCTTTCTTT
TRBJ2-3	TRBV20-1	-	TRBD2	CSAPGGPGDTQYF	TGCAGTGCTCCGGGGGGGCCGGGAGATACGCAGTATTTT
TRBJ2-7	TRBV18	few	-	CASSPSVAYEQYF	TGTGCCAGCTCCCCCTCAGTTGCGTACGAGCAGTACTTC
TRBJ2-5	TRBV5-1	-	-	CASSVIQETQYF	TGCGCCAGCAGCGTGATTCAAGAGACCCAGTACTTC
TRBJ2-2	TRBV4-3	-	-	CASSQDPRGPGELFF	TGCGCCAGCAGCCAAGATCCCCGGGGACCCGGGGAGCTGTTTTTT
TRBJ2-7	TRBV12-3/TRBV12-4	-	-	CASSVEGYEQYF	TGTGCCAGCAGTGTGGAGGGCTACGAGCAGTACTTC
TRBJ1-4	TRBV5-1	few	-	CASRLSLGPHKLFF	TGCGCCAGCAGACTTTCCCTGGGGCCGCATAAACTGTTTTTT
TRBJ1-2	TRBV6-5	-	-	CASVSNYGYTF	TGTGCCAGCGTCTCTAACTATGGCTACACCTTC
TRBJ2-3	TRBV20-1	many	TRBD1	CSAREAGQGTDTQYF	TGCAGTGCTAGAGAGGCGGGACAGGGCACAGATACGCAGTATTTT
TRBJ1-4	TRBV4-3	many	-	CASSPGLSEKLFF	TGCGCCAGCAGCCCAGGGTTAAGTGAAAAACTGTTTTTT
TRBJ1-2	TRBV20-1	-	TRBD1	CSASRQGAGYGYTF	TGCAGTGCTAGCAGACAGGGGGCGGGCTATGGCTACACCTTC
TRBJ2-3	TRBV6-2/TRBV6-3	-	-	CASSWAGLTTDTQYF	TGTGCCAGCAGTTGGGCAGGGCTAACGACAGATACGCAGTATTTT
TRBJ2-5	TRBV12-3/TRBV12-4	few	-	CASSFSSGEGPQYF	TGTGCCAGCAGTTTCAGTTCAGGTGAAGGGCCCCAGTACTTC
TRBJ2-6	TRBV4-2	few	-	CASSQDGGTGGANVLTF	TGTGCCAGCAGCCAAGATGGGGGTACCGGTGGGGCCAACGTCCTGACTTTC
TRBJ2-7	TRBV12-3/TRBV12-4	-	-	CASSRTRNYEQYF	TGTGCCAGCAGCCGTACTAGAAACTACGAGCAGTACTTC
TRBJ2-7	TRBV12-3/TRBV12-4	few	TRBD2	CASKLAGSSYEQYF	TGTGCCAGCAAACTAGCGGGGAGCTCCTACGAGCAGTACTTC
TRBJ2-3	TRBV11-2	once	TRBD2	CASSLRGLAGGERSTDTQYF	TGTGCCAGCAGCCTAAGGGGACTAGCGGGGGGGGAAAGAAGCACAGATACGCAGTATTTT
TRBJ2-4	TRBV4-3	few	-	CASSRAYVGSNIQYF	TGCGCCAGCAGCCGGGCGTATGTGGGTTCGAACATTCAGTACTTC
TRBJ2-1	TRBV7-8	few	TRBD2	CASMLAGGSREQFF	TGTGCCAGCATGCTAGCGGGAGGGTCAAGGGAGCAGTTCTTC
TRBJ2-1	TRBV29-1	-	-	CSVALALSSYNEQFF	TGCAGCGTGGCCTTGGCTCTGAGCTCCTACAATGAGCAGTTCTTC
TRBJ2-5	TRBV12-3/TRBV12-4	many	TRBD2	CASSAREGRQETQYF	TGTGCCAGCAGTGCCCGGGAGGGGCGCCAAGAGACCCAGTACTTC
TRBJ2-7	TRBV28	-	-	CASRKGGDYEQYF	TGTGCCAGCAGGAAAGGGGGAGACTACGAGCAGTACTTC
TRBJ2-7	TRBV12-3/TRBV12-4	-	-	CASSPTRNEQYF	TGTGCCAGCAGTCCAACCAGGAACGAGCAGTACTTC
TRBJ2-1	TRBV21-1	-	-	CASSKQQLGADEQFF	TGTGCCAGCAGCAAACAGCAGCTCGGGGCTGATGAGCAGTTCTTC